This T cell receptor beta chain came from a study of blood T cells in healthy people across ages. V was clipped by 1 base and J by 5 bases, with 15 bases between them. Germline CDR1 and CDR2: SGHDT and YYEEEE. This CDR3 region has 15 residues. PCR was performed a second time for roughly 7 to 12 cycles using a sample-barcoded 5' primer and a J-beta primer mix. TCRdb reanalysed the 5' RACE reads using MiXCR and keeps one entry per CDR3 protein. The repertoire holds roughly 730,000 distinct CDR3 sequences, about 56% seen once, with about a quarter in the top ten. This clonotype occurred a few times. The J gene is TRBJ2-5, the V gene TRBV5-6; D unclear. Sequencing input: blood. This TCR came from a man aged 40-49 years in good health. The CDR3 here is CASSLRTLGGETQYF. CDR3 bases: TGTGCCAGCAGCTTGCGTACTCTTGGTGGGGAGACCCAGTACTTC.